This TCR beta chain was identified in a study of blood T cell repertoires in COVID-19. The CDR3 has 13 residues. Exposed participants encountered a COVID-19 case during the 2 weeks preceding study entry. Profiled with immunoSEQ multiplex PCR; TCRdb holds only in-frame clones, not every one. Of about 150,000 clones listed, roughly 87% are singletons. The chain combines TRBV21-1 with TRBJ1-1; TRBD1, as called in the table, went unchecked against the DNA. TRBV21-1 is annotated as a pseudogene. The clonotype originates from a middle-aged woman who had been exposed to COVID-19. The sample consisted of PBMCs or T cells enriched from blood (not recorded which). CDR3 DNA: TGTGCCAGCAGCGACAGCCGAAGCACTGAAGCTTTCTTT. It encodes CASSDSRSTEAFF.